The 20 T cell receptor beta chains given below trace back to one sample, sequenced in a study of T cells after yellow fever vaccination. TCRdb recomputed calls from the 5' RACE reads with MiXCR, one row per CDR3 protein. The sample records hundreds of thousands of distinct CDR3 sequences, about 8.7% being singletons. The sample in question was PBMCs, obtained on the day of the first yellow fever vaccination. The origin of the receptors is a man younger than 35 who received the YFV17D yellow fever vaccine.

This clonotype was seen a few times. This chain joins TRBV10-1 and TRBJ1-6; D ambiguous. This CDR3 is 16 amino acids long. With 1 base removed from V and 12 bases from J, the gap between germline ends came to 19 bases. Germline CDR1 is WNHNN and CDR2 is SYGVQD (reference sequence). The CDR3 nucleotides are TGCGCCAGCAGTGAGTGCTCGGGATCCTCGACGATACCCCTCCACTTT. This gives the protein CASSECSGSSTIPLHF.

There are many counts of this clonotype. The CDR3 loop is CATKSQGKFATNEKLFF. In DNA, the CDR3 is TGTGCCACCAAGAGTCAGGGGAAATTCGCCACTAATGAAAAACTGTTTTTT. This chain uses TRBV10-3 with TRBJ1-4; tentatively, D is TRBD1 (6 bases). V was clipped by 10 bases and J by 2 bases, with 23 bases between them. The V gene's germline CDR1 is ENHRY and CDR2 SYGVKD. There are 17 residues in the CDR3.

This clonotype was seen only a few times. V gene TRBV5-5 combines with J gene TRBJ1-3; 9 bases line up with TRBD1. Trimming at V came to 4 bases and at J to 3 bases, leaving 8 bases not matched to a gene. This CDR3 is 16 amino acids long. Germline values: CDR1 SGHKS, CDR2 YYEKEE (reference sequence). CDR3 sequence: CASSGDRALSGNTIYF. DNA of the CDR3: TGTGCCAGCAGCGGGGACAGGGCCTTAAGTGGAAACACCATATATTTT.

This clonotype was counted many times. The genes are TRBV12-3 or TRBV12-4 and TRBJ2-5; TRBD1 matches 12 bases. This CDR3 has 15 amino acids. After removal of 3 bases from V and 5 bases from J, the junction contained 4 bases not matched to a gene. CDR3 in DNA: TGTGCCAGCAGTTTTGAGGGACAGGGGGCCGAGACCCAGTACTTC. It is translated as CASSFEGQGAETQYF.

This clonotype has more than one count but fewer than ten. V is TRBV7-9 and J is TRBJ2-3, with a tentative D call TRBD1 (6 bases). This CDR3 comprises 16 residues. Trimming cost V 5 bases and J 0 bases, with 15 bases left between them. Germline loops: CDR1 SEHNR, CDR2 FQNEAQ (reference sequence). The CDR3 reads CASSTNRVSSTDTQYF. CDR3 bases: TGTGCCAGCAGCACAAACAGGGTCTCTAGCACAGATACGCAGTATTTT.

About this clonotype: This clone may be a read error of a much larger clone one base away. The genes are TRBV11-2 and TRBJ1-1, with D perhaps TRBD1 (5 bases). There are 13 residues in the CDR3. The V gene's germline CDR1 is SGHAT and CDR2 FQNNGV. V gave up 1 base and J gave up 7 bases, with 10 bases separating them. The CDR3 coding sequence is TGTGCCAGCAGCTTAGTGGTGGGGGTTGAAGCTTTCTTT. The encoded protein is CASSLVVGVEAFF.

This clonotype occurred many times. The chain employs TRBV5-1 and TRBJ2-1; 11 nucleotides line up with TRBD2. V shed 0 bases, J shed 9 bases, and the junction held 2 bases outside the gene matches. This CDR3 spans 14 amino acids. Per germline, CDR1 SGHRS and CDR2 YFSETQ. DNA for the CDR3: TGCGCCAGCAGCTTGGGACTAGCGGGGACTGAGCAGTTCTTC. Translation: CASSLGLAGTEQFF.

This clonotype showed up many times. V is TRBV28 and J is TRBJ1-1; possibly TRBD1 for D (5 bases). Trimming shortened V by 2 bases and J by 3 bases, and 7 bases separated the two germline ends. The CDR3 covers 13 residues. CDR1 and CDR2 from the germline V gene are MDHEN and SYDVKM. The CDR3 sequence is CASSLLQDTEAFF. The CDR3, as DNA: TGTGCCAGCAGTTTACTACAGGACACTGAAGCTTTCTTT.

The table lists this clonotype with a few counts. The chain carries TRBV11-2 and TRBJ2-7; no reliable D call. In germline, CDR1 is SGHAT, CDR2 FQNNGV. V lost 1 base to trimming and J lost 3 bases, with 10 bases between them. The CDR3 spans 14 residues. DNA of the CDR3: TGTGCCAGCAGCTTAGGATTGGATAGCTACGAGCAGTACGTC. This gives the protein CASSLGLDSYEQYV.

The V and J genes are TRBV28 and TRBJ2-7; weak D call: TRBD2 (5 bases). V was shortened by 4 bases and J by 8 bases, with 12 bases between the two germline ends. Germline V gives CDR1 MDHEN, CDR2 SYDVKM. This CDR3 contains 12 residues. CDR3 sequence (DNA): TGTGCCAGCAGTTCCTCCATCGGGAAGCAGTACGTC. Its translation is CASSSSIGKQYV.

This clonotype came up a few times. The V gene is TRBV5-1, the J gene TRBJ1-1; D is perhaps TRBD1 (6 bases). Germline CDR1 and CDR2: SGHRS and YFSETQ. Deletions cut 0 bases from V and 5 bases from J, with 11 bases between. The CDR3 has 14 residues. The CDR3 here is CASSLEGGWTEAFF. The CDR3 DNA reads as TGCGCCAGCAGCTTGGAGGGGGGGTGGACTGAAGCTTTCTTT.

In this sample, this clonotype turned up a few times. The J gene is TRBJ2-5, the V gene TRBV20-1; D gene uncertain. Germline CDR1 reads DFQATT; CDR2 reads SNEGSKA (reference sequence). The CDR3 contains 13 residues. Trimming shortened V by 1 base and J by 5 bases, and 11 bases separated the two germline ends. CDR3 loop: CSARVIVVETQYF. The CDR3 coding sequence is TGCAGTGCTAGAGTCATAGTAGTGGAGACCCAGTACTTC.

J is TRBJ2-1 and V is TRBV7-2; no clear D gene. V lost 7 bases, J lost 2 bases, and 12 bases lay in between. There are 14 residues in the CDR3. The V gene's germline CDR1 is SGHTA and CDR2 FQGNSA. The CDR3: CASILGPAYNEQFF. CDR3 sequence (DNA): TGTGCCAGCATCCTGGGCCCAGCCTACAATGAGCAGTTCTTC.

The V and J genes are TRBV18 and TRBJ2-3, with 8 bases lining up with TRBD1. CDR1 and CDR2 from the germline V gene are KGHSH and LQKENI. CDR3 length equals 15 residues. Trimming removed 4 bases from V and 0 bases from J; junction bases left unmatched: 3. Here the CDR3 reads CASSRGQVSTDTQYF. As DNA, the CDR3 is TGTGCCAGCTCACGGGGACAGGTCAGCACAGATACGCAGTATTTT.

The gene calls are TRBV5-1 and TRBJ2-5; 9 bases match TRBD2. The CDR3 is made up of 15 amino acids. The trim removed 3 bases at V and 6 bases at J, leaving 9 bases unmatched. CDR1 and CDR2 (germline): SGHRS, YFSETQ. In DNA, the CDR3 is TGCGCCAGCAGCTACGCTAGCGGGGATTGGCAGACCCAGTACTTC. Protein product: CASSYASGDWQTQYF.

This sequence joins TRBV20-1 and TRBJ2-1, with D possibly called TRBD1 or TRBD2 (6 bases each). The germline CDR1 and CDR2 sequences are DFQATT and SNEGSKA (reference sequence). Trimming cost V 4 bases and J 7 bases, with 20 bases left between them. The CDR3 is 15 residues long. CDR3 in amino acids: CSATNPGALMNEQFF. CDR3 sequence (DNA): TGCAGTGCTACAAATCCGGGGGCCCTAATGAATGAGCAGTTCTTC.

The sample holds a few counts of this clonotype. The V call is TRBV6-2 or TRBV6-3, the J call TRBJ2-5; D perhaps matches TRBD2 (5 bases). The CDR3 spans 15 residues. CDR1 is MNHEY, CDR2 SVGEGT, per germline. The V and J ends lost 2 bases and 5 bases respectively, with 15 bases between them. CDR3 amino acids: CASSYAGTSAETQYF. CDR3 coding DNA: TGTGCCAGCAGTTACGCCGGTACTAGTGCGGAGACCCAGTACTTC.

This clonotype has ten or more counts. This CDR3 reads CASSQDYTGTGAGNEQFF. Written as DNA, the CDR3 is TGCGCCAGCAGCCAAGACTACACGGGAACGGGGGCGGGCAATGAGCAGTTCTTC. This sequence joins TRBV4-3 and TRBJ2-1; TRBD1 or TRBD2 may be the D gene (6 bases each). CDR3 length equals 18 residues. Per the germline V gene, CDR1 is LGHNA and CDR2 is YSLEER. V was pared by 0 bases and J by 6 bases, with 21 bases between.

This clonotype was seen a few times. In nucleotides, the CDR3 is TGTGCCAGCAGCCGGGACAGTGTCGCCTATGGCTACACCTTC. It is translated as CASSRDSVAYGYTF. V and J are TRBV4-2 and TRBJ1-2, with 7 bases aligning to TRBD1. The CDR3 covers 14 residues. The V gene end was trimmed by 4 bases and the J gene end by 4 bases; junction bases not matched to a gene: 6. Germline V CDR1 and CDR2: LGHNA, YNFKEQ.

This clonotype has a handful of counts. This chain links TRBV9 with TRBJ2-3; 7 positions match TRBD2. The CDR3 sequence is 15 residues long. The germline gives CDR1 SGDLS, CDR2 YYNGEE. V was clipped by 4 bases and J by 5 bases; unmatched bases: 10. The DNA for the CDR3 is TGTGCCAGCAGCCCCAATCTAGCGGTCGGAGATACGCAGTATTTT. Translating it yields CASSPNLAVGDTQYF. Supplemented by reference TRBV9 and TRBJ2-3, the full variable domain reads DSGVTQTPKHLITATGQRVTLRCSPRSGDLSVYWYQQSLDQGLQFLIQYYNGEERAKGNILERFSAQQFPDLHSELNLSSLELGDSALYFCASSPNLAVGDTQYFGPGTRLTVL.